This T cell receptor (beta chain) was documented in a study of T cells in women clearing cervical HPV infection. Study-wide context: Case blood drawn at lesion detection; control blood after infection cleared. Case blood was drawn a median around 140 days after lesion detection. General study results and limits: Combining TCR richness with V gene abundances gave roughly 0.8 AUC.

About this clone: Its antigen remains unknown. The CDR3 goes on 3 residues after the read ends, and that part is filled in from the germline J gene.

Germline V CDR1 and CDR2: SGHRS, YFSETQ. This CDR3 region has 13 residues. The V end lost 0 bases, the J end lost 4 bases, and 8 bases lay between the germline ends. TCRdb's table, derived via immunoSEQ multiplex PCR, lists solely in-frame clones and lacks some. In all, the sample yields about 30,000 clones. Specimen: blood buffy coat. The chain carries TRBV5-1 and TRBJ2-7; a weak D match, TRBD1 (6 bases). This sequence was found in a woman aged 18 to 75 with a cervical HPV16 infection that either progressed to CIN3+ or cleared (not recorded which). CDR3 bases read: TGCGCCAGCAGCTTGGACAGGGTTTACGAG. Protein sequence: CASSLDRVYE. The whole CDR3 reads CASSLDRVYEQYF.